These 6 T cell receptor beta chains originate from one sample sequenced in a study of T cells in Graves' hyperthyroidism and ophthalmopathy. Amplified TCR beta CDR3 regions came from RNA transcripts. The HTBI primer set served for first-round RT-PCR of the TCR CDR3. Via MiXCR, TCRdb re-called the multiplex PCR reads, giving one row per CDR3 protein. This sample yields 600,000 to 750,000 distinct CDR3 sequences, of which around 16% are seen a single time; roughly a sixth belongs to the top ten. Sequencing was carried out using blood. Source of these receptors: a man aged 50 or older with Graves' hyperthyroidism.

The gene calls are TRBV27 and TRBJ2-7; no reliable D call. V lost 9 bases to trimming and J lost 7 bases, with 16 bases between them. The CDR3 is made up of 12 amino acids. CDR1 MNHEY and CDR2 SMNVEV come from the germline V gene (reference sequence). As DNA, the CDR3 is TGTGCCAGTTCTACCCTAGGGCGGGAGCAGTACTTC. It specifies CASSTLGREQYF.

This clonotype was found many times. The CDR3 here is CAWSVAGDIQYF. For the CDR3, the DNA is TGTGCCTGGAGTGTAGCGGGGGACATTCAGTACTTC. The chain combines TRBV30 with TRBJ2-4; 8 bases agree with TRBD2. Germline V gene data show CDR1 as GTSNPN and CDR2 as SVGIG (reference sequence). This CDR3 is 12 amino acids long. With V trimmed by 0 bases and J by 8 bases, 0 bases remained unmatched. The variable domain in full, with the rest retrieved from reference TRBV30 and TRBJ2-4, is SQTIHQWPATLVQPVGSPLSLECTVEGTSNPNLYWYRQAAGRGLQLLFYSVGIGQISSEVPQNLSASRPQDRQFILSSKKLLLSDSGFYLCAWSVAGDIQYFGAGTRLSVL.

In its sample, this clonotype was seen many times. The chain recombines TRBV11-2 with TRBJ2-7; a weak D match, TRBD2 (5 bases). The V gene lost 0 bases and the J gene lost 4 bases, with 7 bases spanning the gap. This CDR3 comprises 13 residues. Germline V gives CDR1 SGHAT, CDR2 FQNNGV. Written as DNA, the CDR3 is TGTGCCAGCAGCTTAGACAGACTATACGAGCAGTACTTC. This encodes CASSLDRLYEQYF.

This clonotype was counted at least ten times. The chain joins TRBV12-3 or TRBV12-4 to TRBJ2-3; 7 bases map to TRBD2. CDR3 length equals 14 residues. V was pared by 4 bases and J by 5 bases, with 6 bases of the junction left unmatched. CDR3 sequence: CASSWGGPRDTQYF. CDR3 nucleotides: TGTGCCAGCAGTTGGGGAGGGCCGAGAGATACGCAGTATTTT.

There are many counts of this clonotype. The V gene is TRBV5-1, the J gene TRBJ1-1; D is undetermined. V lost 0 bases to trimming and J lost 9 bases, with 15 bases between them. The CDR3 length is 14 residues. Germline V CDR1 and CDR2: SGHRS, YFSETQ. CDR3 nucleotides: TGCGCCAGCAGCTTGGAGGATCCCTCGGGCCAAGCTTTCTTT. This sequence encodes CASSLEDPSGQAFF. Using reference TRBV5-1 and TRBJ1-1 for the parts outside the CDR3, the full variable domain is KAGVTQTPRYLIKTRGQQVTLSCSPISGHRSVSWYQQTPGQGLQFLFEYFSETQRNKGNFPGRFSGRQFSNSRSEMNVSTLELGDSALYLCASSLEDPSGQAFFGQGTRLTVV.

The chain recombines TRBV6-2 or TRBV6-3 with TRBJ2-2; 9 positions agree with TRBD2. Losses at the gene ends were 8 bases for V and 4 bases for J; bases not matched to a gene: 11. This CDR3 has 16 amino acids. Germline V gives CDR1 MNHEY, CDR2 SVGEGT. The CDR3 loop is CASGRRGGRSTGELFF. CDR3 bases: TGTGCCAGCGGCCGGCGGGGGGGCAGGTCCACCGGGGAGCTGTTTTTT.